One and the same sample provided the 9 T cell receptor beta chains below, sequenced in a study of cytomegalovirus exposure and HLA in healthy donors. PCR amplification relied on 60 Vbeta primers (plus 13 Jbeta primers). Sequencing used immunoSEQ multiplex PCR; TCRdb keeps in-frame clones, though not all of them. The data hold 180,000 or so clones, with 75% to 90% observed a single time. Sequenced material: PBMCs. The receptors derive from a man between 18 and 29 years old in good health and CMV-seropositive.

The chain couples TRBV6-1 to TRBJ1-6; 7 bases line up with TRBD1. CDR3 length equals 15 residues. J gave up 10 bases and V 2 bases, and 8 bases lay outside the gene matches. Germline V lookup: CDR1 MNHNS, CDR2 SASEGT. The CDR3 DNA reads as TGTGCCAGCAGTGAAACCTCAGGGGGACGATCACCCCTCCACTTT. The encoded protein is CASSETSGGRSPLHF.

This chain joins TRBV20-1 and TRBJ1-1; D is unresolved. Between the trimmed V and J ends, which lost 3 bases and 1 base, there was a span of 3 bases. CDR1 and CDR2 (germline): DFQATT, SNEGSKA (reference sequence). The CDR3 spans 11 residues. As DNA, the CDR3 is TGCAGTGCTAGTAAGAACACTGAAGCTTTCTTT. Translating it yields CSASKNTEAFF.

The V and J genes are TRBV5-8 and TRBJ1-2, with 8 nucleotides matching TRBD1. Trimming at V came to 2 bases and at J to 4 bases, leaving 7 bases not matched to a gene. Germline V gene data show CDR1 as SGHTS and CDR2 as YDEGEE. This CDR3 region has 15 residues. In DNA, the CDR3 is TGTGCCAGCAGCTTATGGACAGGGATTGGCTATGGCTACACCTTC. This codes for CASSLWTGIGYGYTF.

The V gene is TRBV10-3, the J gene TRBJ1-2; TRBD1 might be the D (5 bases). The CDR3 runs to 15 residues. The germline gives CDR1 ENHRY, CDR2 SYGVKD. The V gene lost 0 bases and the J gene lost 8 bases, with 16 bases spanning the gap. This chain's CDR3 is CAISESGGLRGGYTF. The CDR3 nucleotides read TGTGCCATCAGTGAGTCAGGCGGTCTCCGGGGGGGCTACACCTTC.

The CDR3 loop is CASSSPGPTTSVAFF. DNA for the CDR3: TGTGCCAGCAGCTCGCCTGGACCGACGACTAGCGTAGCTTTCTTT. The V gene is TRBV6-5, the J gene TRBJ1-1; D remains unclear. V gave up 6 bases and J gave up 10 bases, with 24 bases separating them. CDR1 and CDR2 from the germline V gene are MNHEY and SVGAGI. CDR3 length: 15 amino acids.

J is TRBJ1-4 and V is TRBV5-6; D gene ambiguous. This CDR3 is 15 amino acids long. The V end lost 4 bases, the J end lost 0 bases, and 10 bases lay between the germline ends. The V gene's germline CDR1 is SGHDT and CDR2 YYEEEE. As DNA, the CDR3 is TGTGCCAGCAGCCCGTATCGGGCAACTAATGAAAAACTGTTTTTT. It codes for CASSPYRATNEKLFF.

The chain carries TRBV2 and TRBJ2-7; D might be TRBD1 (6 bases). Deletions cut 7 bases from V and 2 bases from J, with 12 bases between. Germline V gene data show CDR1 as SNHLY and CDR2 as FYNNEI. CDR3 length: 13 amino acids. The CDR3 DNA reads as TGTGCCAGCACCAGACAGGCTACCTACGAGCAGTACTTC. This sequence encodes CASTRQATYEQYF.

As DNA, the CDR3 is TGCGCCAGCAGCCAAGATCAGTCCTACGAGCAGTACTTC. Translated, it gives CASSQDQSYEQYF. This sequence joins TRBV4-3 and TRBJ2-7, with D unresolved. The V end lost 0 bases, the J end lost 1 base, and 4 bases lay between the germline ends. CDR1 is LGHNA, CDR2 YSLEER, per germline. This CDR3 has 13 residues.

The chain uses TRBV27 and TRBJ2-3; TRBD2 matches 10 bases. This CDR3 contains 18 residues. Germline loops: CDR1 MNHEY, CDR2 SMNVEV (reference sequence). V was pared by 5 bases and J by 3 bases, with 14 bases of the junction left unmatched. For the CDR3, the DNA is TGTGCCAGCAGTGGGAGAGCGGGGGGGCGGTTACAAACAGATACGCAGTATTTT. Encoded protein: CASSGRAGGRLQTDTQYF.